One TCR beta chain is described in this entry. Antigen unknown. This specimen belongs to a study of cytomegalovirus exposure and HLA in healthy donors. Vbeta (60) and Jbeta (13) primers were used in the PCR. The protocol was immunoSEQ multiplex PCR, while the TCRdb copy is restricted to in-frame clones and leaves out a portion. The sample has some 130,000 clones, nearly 80% seen once. Germline V CDR1 and CDR2: SGHNT, YYREEE (reference sequence). The CDR3 runs to 14 residues. The V gene end was trimmed by 3 bases and the J gene end by 4 bases; junction bases not matched to a gene: 3. Whole-study findings and limits: Excluded were some V segments that proved indistinguishable, including TRBV6-2 and TRBV6-3. Certain sequence variants were highly shared and formed a cluster, and this cluster was likely a sequencing artifact. Later analysis suggested most CMV-associated TCR beta chains were HLA-restricted. Productive status was seen about 90% or about 30% of the time for most TCR beta V segments in an earlier analysis.

The genes are TRBV5-4 and TRBJ2-5, with 10 bases fitting TRBD2. The sequenced sample was PBMCs. This receptor was obtained from a man aged 25-45 years in good health and CMV-seronegative. The CDR3 reads CASSSRLAGETQYF. The DNA for the CDR3 is TGTGCCAGCAGCTCAAGACTAGCGGGAGAGACCCAGTACTTC.